This is a list of T cell receptor beta chains from one sample in a study of glioma-infiltrating T cells. One entry per CDR3 protein results from TCRdb running MiXCR on the multiplex PCR reads. The sample contains about 93,000 distinct CDR3 sequences, roughly 39% of which appear only once. Sequenced input: glioma tissue, nonneoplastic brain tissue, or PBMCs (not recorded which). The source of these receptors is a human donor with low-grade glioma or glioblastoma, undergoing nonglioma brain surgery, or in good health (not recorded which). Both conserved end residues are part of each CDR3. A D gene is named only where the DNA matches it firmly. Expanded clones are given a class, and other clones once, few, many or no size at all.

size | D | J | V | DNA | CDR3
many | TRBD2 | TRBJ2-7 | TRBV16 | TGTGCCAGCAGCCAATTCAAGTTCCGGGGCACTAGCGGGAGTTCGCCCTACGAGCAGTACTTC | CASSQFKFRGTSGSSPYEQYF
many | NA | TRBJ2-7 | TRBV3-1 | TGTGCCAGCAGCCAAAGGTCGGAACAGTACTTC | CASSQRSEQYF
NA | TRBD1 | TRBJ1-5 | TRBV28 | TGTGCCAGCAGTCCGACAGGGGATATAAATCAGCCCCAGCATTTT | CASSPTGDINQPQHF
many | NA | TRBJ1-1 | TRBV27 | TGTGCCAGCAGGCGGGGTTCCGACACTGAAGCTTTCTTT | CASRRGSDTEAFF
NA | NA | TRBJ2-7 | TRBV2 | TGTGCCAGCAGTCCTGACACTACCGCCGACGAGCGGTACTTC | CASSPDTTADERYF
many | NA | TRBJ1-3 | TRBV19 | TGTGCCAAAAGGACCTCTGGAAACACCATATATTTT | CAKRTSGNTIYF
many | TRBD2 | TRBJ2-3 | TRBV19 | TGTGCCAGTAGTCTCCGGGGGGGCGACTCAGATACGCAGTATTTT | CASSLRGGDSDTQYF
few | NA | TRBJ2-7 | TRBV5-6 | TGTGCCAGCAGCTTGGTTGTCGGCGACCCCACCTACGAGCAGTACTTC | CASSLVVGDPTYEQYF
NA | NA | TRBJ2-3 | TRBV7-2 | TGTGCCAGCAGCTTATGTTCGGATACGCAGTATTTT | CASSLCSDTQYF
many | NA | TRBJ2-2 | TRBV10-1 | TGCGCCAGCAGTGAGGGAGATACCGGGGAGCTGTTTTTT | CASSEGDTGELFF
many | NA | TRBJ2-3 | TRBV20-1 | TGCAGTGCCGGACTACAGACGCAGTATTTT | CSAGLQTQYF
NA | TRBD2 | TRBJ2-7 | TRBV28 | TGTGCCAGCAGGAGACTAGCGGGGGGTTCGGATGCGTACGAGCAGTACTTC | CASRRLAGGSDAYEQYF
once | NA | TRBJ2-1 | TRBV9 | TGTGCCAGCAGCGTAGGAGGGCTACGGGATAAGCAGTTCTTC | CASSVGGLRDKQFF
many | TRBD2 | TRBJ2-1 | TRBV11-2 | TGTGCCAGCAGCTTTGGGACTAACGATGATGAGCAGTTCTTC | CASSFGTNDDEQFF
NA | TRBD2 | TRBJ2-1 | TRBV12-3/TRBV12-4 | TGTGCCAGCAGTTTAGCTAGCGGGAGAAATGAGCAGTTCTTC | CASSLASGRNEQFF
NA | NA | TRBJ2-7 | TRBV11-2 | TGTGCCAGCAGCTCACAGAGGAGCTCCTACGAGCAGTACTTC | CASSSQRSSYEQYF
many | TRBD2 | TRBJ2-1 | TRBV5-1 | TGCGCCAGCAGCTTGGCCAAAGCGGGAGCACCCGTCCACAATGAGCAGTTCTTC | CASSLAKAGAPVHNEQFF
many | TRBD1 | TRBJ2-6 | TRBV6-1 | TGTGCCAGCAGCTCCTGGACAGGGGGTTGGGGGGCCAACGTCCTGACTTTC | CASSSWTGGWGANVLTF
many | NA | TRBJ2-3 | TRBV5-4 | TGTGCCAGCAGCTTGGAATTGCAGCCCACAGATACGCAGTATTTT | CASSLELQPTDTQYF
many | NA | TRBJ2-7 | TRBV28 | TGTGCCAGCAGTTTAGCGGGACCTTCCTACGAGCAGTACTTC | CASSLAGPSYEQYF
NA | NA | TRBJ2-1 | TRBV20-1 | TGCAGTGCTAGAGCGGCATGGGCGTACAATGAGCAGTCCTTC | CSARAAWAYNEQSF
NA | NA | TRBJ2-3 | TRBV6-2/TRBV6-3 | TGTGCCAGCATCCCTACCCAGAGCACAGATACTCATTATTTT | CASIPTQSTDTHYF
many | TRBD2 | TRBJ2-1 | TRBV24-1 | TGTGCCACCAGTGATCCCTCGCGGGGGACGGCCCCAATCGATGAGCAGTTCTTC | CATSDPSRGTAPIDEQFF
NA | NA | TRBJ2-7 | TRBV2 | TGTGCCAGCAGCCATACAGGGATCAAGCAGTACTTC | CASSHTGIKQYF
many | TRBD1 | TRBJ2-5 | TRBV12-3/TRBV12-4 | TGTGCCAGCACCTTAAGGGGACAGGGTTCGGAGACCCAGTACTTC | CASTLRGQGSETQYF
many | NA | TRBJ2-7 | TRBV28 | TGTGCCAGCAGTCAAATGTGGACACTAACCTACGAGCAGTACTTC | CASSQMWTLTYEQYF
NA | NA | TRBJ2-1 | TRBV27 | TGCGCCAGCACCCATAAGCGGAAGAGTAATGAGCAGTTCTTC | CASTHKRKSNEQFF
many | NA | TRBJ1-1 | TRBV3-1 | TGTGCCAGCAGCCTCGGGACGGGAAACACTGAAGCTTTCTTT | CASSLGTGNTEAFF
NA | NA | TRBJ1-5 | TRBV6-2/TRBV6-3 | TGTGCCATCCTACAGGTCGATCAGCCCCAGCATTTT | CAILQVDQPQHF
many | NA | TRBJ2-1 | TRBV15 | TGTGCCACCAGCAGAGATCAGATGGGTGAGCAGTTCTTC | CATSRDQMGEQFF
NA | NA | TRBJ1-5 | TRBV20-1 | TGCAGTGCTTTGAATCAGCACCAGCATTTT | CSALNQHQHF
once | NA | TRBJ1-5 | TRBV20-1 | TGCAGTTCGAGTGTGGTCAATCAGCCCCAGCATTTT | CSSSVVNQPQHF
NA | NA | TRBJ2-3 | TRBV6-1 | TGTGCCAGCCCTGGGGCCGGAGCCCGGGTAGATACGCAGTATTTT | CASPGAGARVDTQYF
NA | NA | TRBJ2-2 | TRBV5-1 | TGCGCCAGCAGCGCAACCCTCGGGGACACCAGGAAGCTGTTTTTT | CASSATLGDTRKLFF
many | NA | TRBJ2-3 | TRBV7-2 | TGTGCCAGCAGCTGGAGGGAGGAGCGGGGCACAGATACGCAGTATTTT | CASSWREERGTDTQYF
NA | NA | TRBJ1-1 | TRBV6-2/TRBV6-3 | TGTGCCGGCAAACCCTGGGACGGCGCTGAAGCCTTCTTT | CAGKPWDGAEAFF
NA | NA | TRBJ1-1 | TRBV20-1 | TGCAGTGCTACAGATGCGCCTGAAGCTTTCTTT | CSATDAPEAFF
many | TRBD1 | TRBJ1-5 | TRBV29-1 | TGCAGCGTCAGCGGGACAGATCGGCAGCCCCAGCATTTT | CSVSGTDRQPQHF
many | TRBD2 | TRBJ2-7 | TRBV25-1 | TGTGCCAGCGCCCAAAGGGGAGGGCCCTACGAGCAGTACTTC | CASAQRGGPYEQYF
many | TRBD2 | TRBJ2-7 | TRBV20-1 | TGCAGTGCTTTAGCTAGCGGGGGCGTCTACGAGCAGTACTTC | CSALASGGVYEQYF